One and the same sample provided the 31 T cell receptor beta chains below, sequenced in a study of Tregs in tolerant kidney transplant recipients. TCRdb's copy holds only in-frame clones and misses some; the assay was immunoSEQ multiplex PCR. Of 90,000 to 120,000 clones listed, 90% are singletons. Sample: CD4+ T cells from blood, taken before the transplant. The origin of the receptors is a human donor who received a combined kidney and bone marrow transplant.

The chain couples TRBV7-9 to TRBJ2-1; D is possibly TRBD2 (5 bases). This CDR3 contains 12 residues. V was shortened by 1 base and J by 9 bases, with 7 bases between the two germline ends. In germline, CDR1 is SEHNR, CDR2 FQNEAQ (reference sequence). This chain's CDR3 is CASSLVGSEQFF. Here the CDR3 DNA reads TGTGCCAGCAGCTTAGTGGGGAGTGAGCAGTTCTTC.

The chain has TRBV2 and TRBJ1-5; D is uncertain. V was trimmed by 7 bases and J by 5 bases, leaving 21 bases between them. Germline lookup yields CDR1 SNHLY and CDR2 FYNNEI. CDR3 length: 16 residues. CDR3 sequence (DNA): TGTGCCAGCACCTCGAAAACCCACAGTCCTTATCAGCCCCAGCATTTT. It specifies CASTSKTHSPYQPQHF.

The CDR3 here is CATLPNLGATHYGYTF. The CDR3 region has the DNA TGTGCCACACTCCCGAATTTGGGGGCGACCCACTATGGCTACACCTTC. The chain has TRBV19 and TRBJ1-2; the D gene is possibly TRBD1 (6 bases). The ends were cut back, 10 bases at V and 3 bases at J, with 24 bases in the middle. The CDR3 runs to 16 residues. Per the germline V gene, CDR1 is LNHDA and CDR2 is SQIVND (reference sequence).

The chain links TRBV5-4 to TRBJ1-4; tentative D call: TRBD1 (6 bases). Germline V lookup: CDR1 SGHNT, CDR2 YYREEE (reference sequence). The CDR3 runs to 15 residues. Trimming shortened V by 0 bases and J by 4 bases, and 10 bases separated the two germline ends. This chain's CDR3 is CASSLGGQGNEKLFF. The CDR3 DNA follows: TGTGCCAGCAGCTTGGGGGGGCAGGGTAATGAAAAACTGTTTTTT. Together with reference TRBV5-4 and TRBJ1-4, the CDR3 gives the full variable domain: ETGVTQSPTHLIKTRGQQVTLRCSSQSGHNTVSWYQQALGQGPQFIFQYYREEENGRGNFPPRFSGLQFPNYSSELNVNALELDDSALYLCASSLGGQGNEKLFFGSGTQLSVL.

The chain carries TRBV7-2 and TRBJ2-5; 12 nucleotides match TRBD2. V trimming: 4 bases; J trimming: 5 bases; junction bases outside the gene matches: 14. CDR1 SGHTA and CDR2 FQGNSA come from the germline V gene. The CDR3 runs to 18 residues. The CDR3 DNA follows: TGTGCCAGCAGCTCACCCGGGACTAGCGGGTACCCTCGGGAGACCCAGTACTTC. This encodes CASSSPGTSGYPRETQYF. Full variable domain (outside the CDR3, taken from reference TRBV7-2 and TRBJ2-5): GAGVSQSPSNKVTEKGKDVELRCDPISGHTALYWYRQSLGQGLEFLIYFQGNSAPDKSGLPSDRFSAERTGGSVSTLTIQRTQQEDSAVYLCASSSPGTSGYPRETQYFGPGTRLLVL.

The gene calls are TRBV7-9 and TRBJ2-5, with 7 nucleotides matching TRBD2. CDR3 length: 13 residues. The germline V gene encodes CDR1 SEHNR and CDR2 FQNEAQ (reference sequence). The ends lost 0 bases at V and 5 bases at J; junction bases unmatched: 0. CDR3 nucleotides: TGTGCCAGCAGCTTAGCACTAGCGGAGACCCAGTACTTC. Its translation: CASSLALAETQYF.

The gene calls are TRBV15 and TRBJ1-1; D perhaps matches TRBD1 (5 bases). Trimming cost V 5 bases and J 1 base, with 17 bases left between them. Germline-derived CDR1 and CDR2 are LNHNV and YYDKDF (reference sequence). The CDR3 spans 16 residues. The CDR3 loop is CATSGNQTEANTEAFF. DNA for the CDR3: TGTGCCACCAGCGGAAACCAGACAGAAGCGAACACTGAAGCTTTCTTT.

The rearrangement joins TRBV5-4 to TRBJ1-2; tentative D call: TRBD1 (5 bases). CDR1 is SGHNT and CDR2 is YYREEE in the germline V gene (reference sequence). Trimming took 2 bases from V and 6 from J, leaving 20 bases between them. The CDR3 is 16 amino acids. The CDR3 reads CASSFRALGDPNGYTF. CDR3 sequence (DNA): TGTGCCAGCAGCTTCCGGGCCCTAGGGGATCCGAATGGCTACACCTTC.

The chain has TRBV25-1 and TRBJ1-5; a weak D match, TRBD1 (6 bases). Germline V lookup: CDR1 MGHDK, CDR2 SYGVNS. The V end lost 8 bases, the J end lost 4 bases, and 15 bases lay between the germline ends. The CDR3 is 14 amino acids. The CDR3 reads CASRRAGVNQPQHF. In nucleotides, the CDR3 is TGTGCCAGCCGTCGGGCAGGGGTGAATCAGCCCCAGCATTTT.

The chain has TRBV7-8 and TRBJ2-7; the match to TRBD2 covers 10 bases. V trimming: 5 bases; J trimming: 6 bases; junction bases outside the gene matches: 10. This CDR3 comprises 15 residues. Germline V lookup: CDR1 SGHVS, CDR2 FQNEAQ. CDR3 sequence reads: CASSTRAGGPGEQYF. As DNA, the CDR3 is TGTGCCAGCAGCACGAGAGCGGGAGGGCCGGGCGAGCAGTACTTC.

V gene TRBV5-1 combines with J gene TRBJ1-2; 7 bases map to TRBD1. CDR1 SGHRS and CDR2 YFSETQ come from the germline V gene. The CDR3 has 15 amino acids. V was clipped by 3 bases and J by 4 bases; unmatched bases: 9. The CDR3 region is CASSWNSGTAYGYTF. DNA of the CDR3: TGCGCCAGCAGCTGGAATAGTGGGACAGCCTATGGCTACACCTTC.

The V call is TRBV5-4, the J call TRBJ2-4; possibly TRBD2 for D (5 bases). Germline V gene lookup returns CDR1 SGHNT and CDR2 YYREEE (reference sequence). Between the trimmed V and J ends, which lost 0 bases and 9 bases, there was a span of 16 bases. The CDR3 is made up of 15 amino acids. Here the CDR3 reads CASSLGSAGMTIQYF. Written as DNA, the CDR3 is TGTGCCAGCAGCTTGGGTTCGGCGGGTATGACCATTCAGTACTTC.

The CDR3 region has the DNA TGTGCCAGCAGTTTTTCCGGGGGGACGGGCCTAGGACCAGATACGCAGTATTTT. It translates to CASSFSGGTGLGPDTQYF. The rearrangement links TRBV28 to TRBJ2-3; TRBD2 agrees at 7 bases. With V trimmed by 3 bases and J by 4 bases, 16 bases remained unmatched. The germline V gene has CDR1 MDHEN and CDR2 SYDVKM. The CDR3 totals 18 residues.

Points on this clone: Other DNA sequences from this sample encode an identical CDR3 as well. This rearrangement joins TRBV7-2 to TRBJ1-5, with TRBD1 as a possible D gene (6 bases). CDR1 is SGHTA, CDR2 FQGNSA, per germline. V was clipped by 1 base and J by 4 bases, with 11 bases between them. This CDR3 is built from 15 residues. DNA for the CDR3: TGTGCCAGCAGCTTAGTAGGGGGGGGAAATCAGCCCCAGCATTTT. It specifies CASSLVGGGNQPQHF.

The V gene is TRBV9, the J gene TRBJ2-2, with 11 bases aligning to TRBD2. The length of the CDR3 is 16 residues. Trimming removed 0 bases from V and 5 bases from J; junction bases left unmatched: 3. CDR1 is SGDLS, CDR2 YYNGEE, per germline. CDR3 bases: TGTGCCAGCAGCGTAGGCCTAGCGGGGGGTACCGGGGAGCTGTTTTTT. Translation gives CASSVGLAGGTGELFF.

The chain is built from TRBV27 and TRBJ1-1; 8 bases fit TRBD1. The V gene end was trimmed by 2 bases and the J gene end by 0 bases; junction bases not matched to a gene: 11. This CDR3 is 18 amino acids long. CDR1 and CDR2 (germline): MNHEY, SMNVEV (reference sequence). The DNA for the CDR3 is TGTGCCAGCAGTTTACCGGACAGGGATGAGGGGATGAACACTGAAGCTTTCTTT. This codes for CASSLPDRDEGMNTEAFF.

The chain is built from TRBV4-1 and TRBJ1-1, with D unclear. The CDR3 runs to 14 residues. The V and J ends lost 4 bases and 7 bases respectively, with 16 bases between them. Germline CDR1 reads MGHRA; CDR2 reads YSYEKL. CDR3 loop: CASSLLSAGYEAFF. CDR3 coding DNA: TGCGCCAGCAGCCTCCTCTCGGCAGGTTATGAAGCTTTCTTT.

This chain joins TRBV5-1 and TRBJ2-7; 8 bases are a match to TRBD1. V shed 4 bases and J 5 bases; nucleotides not matched to a gene: 14. Germline CDR1 is SGHRS and CDR2 is YFSETQ. The CDR3 length is 16 residues. The CDR3, as DNA: TGCGCCAGCAGCCTTGGGCAGGGGGCGATTTCCGACGAGCAGTACTTC. Its translation: CASSLGQGAISDEQYF.

This clone was recorded only once. V and J are TRBV10-3 and TRBJ2-5; D is perhaps TRBD1 (6 bases). The CDR3 spans 14 residues. V dropped 8 bases and J dropped 5 bases, with 18 bases sitting between them. The germline CDR1 and CDR2 sequences are ENHRY and SYGVKD. CDR3 in amino acids: CAIARGLGGETQYF. The CDR3 coding sequence is TGTGCCATCGCCAGGGGTCTCGGTGGGGAGACCCAGTACTTC.

CDR3 bases: TGTGCCAGCAGCCAGGGGACAGGGGTCTCTGGGGCCAACGTCCTGACTTTC. The encoded protein is CASSQGTGVSGANVLTF. The chain recombines TRBV4-2 with TRBJ2-6; 10 bases are shared with TRBD1. The germline V gene has CDR1 LGHNA and CDR2 YNFKEQ. J was trimmed by 0 bases and V by 3 bases; bases with no gene match: 2. The CDR3 has 17 residues.

The chain links TRBV4-3 to TRBJ2-7; 11 bases align to TRBD1. This CDR3 region has 15 residues. V was pared by 2 bases and J by 4 bases, with 4 bases of the junction left unmatched. Germline V gene sequence: CDR1 LGHNA, CDR2 YSLEER. The CDR3 protein is CASSQRTGGWYEQYF. CDR3 coding DNA: TGCGCCAGCAGCCAACGGACAGGGGGCTGGTACGAGCAGTACTTC.

The V call is TRBV7-9, the J call TRBJ2-3, with TRBD2 matching 13 bases. The J segment lost 2 bases and the V segment lost 3 bases, leaving 2 bases of the junction unmatched. CDR1 and CDR2 from the germline V gene are SEHNR and FQNEAQ (reference sequence). This CDR3 has 16 amino acids. The CDR3 reads CASSFTSGRATDTQYF. CDR3 bases: TGTGCCAGCAGCTTTACTAGCGGGAGGGCCACAGATACGCAGTATTTT.

The chain combines TRBV5-1 with TRBJ2-5; D gene uncertain. V lost 5 bases and J lost 2, with 10 bases in between. The CDR3 is made up of 13 amino acids. CDR1 is SGHRS and CDR2 is YFSETQ in the germline V gene. DNA of the CDR3: TGCGCCAGCAGTCGACAAGTTCAAGAGACCCAGTACTTC. It yields the protein CASSRQVQETQYF. The entire variable domain, with the rest obtained from reference TRBV5-1 and TRBJ2-5, is as follows: KAGVTQTPRYLIKTRGQQVTLSCSPISGHRSVSWYQQTPGQGLQFLFEYFSETQRNKGNFPGRFSGRQFSNSRSEMNVSTLELGDSALYLCASSRQVQETQYFGPGTRLLVL.

The chain combines TRBV6-5 with TRBJ2-7, with D maybe TRBD1 (6 bases). V gave up 7 bases and J gave up 5 bases, with 15 bases separating them. The length of the CDR3 is 13 residues. From germline, CDR1 is MNHEY and CDR2 SVGAGI. In DNA form, the CDR3 reads TGTGCCAGCACCCGAGCAGGGGCCCACGAGCAGTACTTC. This sequence encodes CASTRAGAHEQYF.

The CDR3, as DNA: TGTGCCAGCAGCTCCACAGGGGTAACGGGGGAGCTGTTTTTT. This codes for CASSSTGVTGELFF. The rearrangement uses TRBV7-2 and TRBJ2-2; TRBD1 matches at 7 bases. This CDR3 comprises 14 residues. With V trimmed by 4 bases and J by 8 bases, 7 bases remained unmatched. Germline loops: CDR1 SGHTA, CDR2 FQGNSA.

The J gene is TRBJ2-5, the V gene TRBV29-1, with 11 positions matching TRBD1. The J segment lost 5 bases and the V segment lost 7 bases, leaving 12 bases of the junction unmatched. The CDR3 covers 15 residues. The germline CDR1 and CDR2 sequences are SQVTM and ANQGSEA. The CDR3 here is CSALGGQGGWETQYF. CDR3 in DNA: TGCAGCGCCCTAGGGGGACAGGGGGGTTGGGAGACCCAGTACTTC.

The CDR3 sequence: CASSLGVLAGDWEETQYF. CDR3 coding DNA: TGCGCCAGCAGCTTGGGGGTCCTAGCGGGAGATTGGGAGGAGACCCAGTACTTC. The chain is built from TRBV5-1 and TRBJ2-5, with 10 nucleotides matching TRBD2. Germline CDR1 SGHRS, CDR2 YFSETQ. The CDR3 contains 18 residues. Trimming removed 0 bases from V and 5 bases from J; junction bases left unmatched: 13. The entire variable domain, with the rest obtained from reference TRBV5-1 and TRBJ2-5, is as follows: KAGVTQTPRYLIKTRGQQVTLSCSPISGHRSVSWYQQTPGQGLQFLFEYFSETQRNKGNFPGRFSGRQFSNSRSEMNVSTLELGDSALYLCASSLGVLAGDWEETQYFGPGTRLLVL.

The rearrangement links TRBV6-5 to TRBJ1-2, with 8 nucleotides matching TRBD1. The length of the CDR3 is 15 residues. Looked up from germline, CDR1 is MNHEY and CDR2 is SVGAGI. V gave up 7 bases and J gave up 7 bases; unmatched junction bases: 14. CDR3 in amino acids: CASTRSGQGATGYTF. The CDR3 nucleotides read TGTGCCAGCACCCGAAGTGGGCAGGGGGCAACTGGCTACACCTTC.

V usage is TRBV5-4 and J usage is TRBJ2-5; D possibly corresponds to TRBD2 (5 bases). Trimming shortened V by 1 base and J by 2 bases, and 9 bases separated the two germline ends. The CDR3 extends over 14 amino acids. Germline CDR1 SGHNT, CDR2 YYREEE (reference sequence). CDR3 coding DNA: TGTGCCAGCAGCTTGAAGGACTCACAAGAGACCCAGTACTTC. Its protein is CASSLKDSQETQYF.

The chain combines TRBV7-2 with TRBJ1-1; TRBD1 matches 8 bases. After removal of 1 base from V and 4 bases from J, the junction contained 8 bases not matched to a gene. Germline assignment: CDR1 SGHTA and CDR2 FQGNSA. This CDR3 has 16 amino acids. This CDR3 is CASSLGPGGRGTEAFF. The CDR3 DNA follows: TGTGCCAGCAGCTTAGGCCCAGGGGGCAGGGGCACTGAAGCTTTCTTT.

V and J are TRBV27 and TRBJ2-5; TRBD1 is a possible D gene (6 bases). This CDR3 has 14 amino acids. Trimming removed 9 bases at V and 11 bases at J, with 25 bases between. Germline values: CDR1 MNHEY, CDR2 SMNVEV (reference sequence). The CDR3 coding sequence is TGTGCCAGTCGGCCGCCGGGACAAGGAATTTCGCAGTACTTC. It codes for CASRPPGQGISQYF.